This record concerns one TCR beta chain sequence. This specimen belongs to a study of blood T cells in healthy people across ages. Looking at the study overall: Using template switching, researchers captured about one barcoded beta molecule for each two T cells.

A J-beta primer mix and a sample-barcoded 5' primer were used in a second PCR of about 7 to 12 cycles. From the 5' RACE reads, TCRdb called clonotypes with MiXCR, one entry per CDR3 protein. The sample has over 1,500,000 distinct CDR3 sequences; roughly 43% are singletons. This CDR3 has 15 residues. CDR1 and CDR2 (germline): DFQATT, SNEGSKA (reference sequence). Trimming removed 3 bases from V and 7 bases from J; junction bases left unmatched: 9. The specimen was blood. The sequence was obtained from a human donor in good health. This chain connects TRBV20-1 to TRBJ1-5, with 10 bases aligning to TRBD1. Written as DNA, the CDR3 is TGCAGTGCTAGTGCGCGGGACAGGGGCCTCCAGCCCCAGCATTTT. It encodes CSASARDRGLQPQHF.